These 3 T cell receptor beta chains were all obtained from the same sample, sequenced in a study of cytomegalovirus exposure and HLA in healthy donors. The study ran its PCR with 60 Vbeta and 13 Jbeta primers. Clones were read by immunoSEQ multiplex PCR, and TCRdb kept only the in-frame ones, dropping some. The data contain roughly 160,000 clones, approximately 72% of them singletons. Sequences were obtained from PBMCs. These receptors were obtained from a female donor in good health and CMV-seronegative.

The CDR3 DNA follows: TGTGCCAGCAGCTTGGAGCGTCCCCCCAGCTACACCTTC. This sequence encodes CASSLERPPSYTF. V is TRBV5-6 and J is TRBJ1-2; D not resolved. CDR3 length equals 13 residues. Per the germline V gene, CDR1 is SGHDT and CDR2 is YYEEEE. V dropped 0 bases and J dropped 9 bases, with 12 bases sitting between them.

This chain links TRBV30 with TRBJ1-4; 7 bases align to TRBD1. The CDR3 length is 17 residues. The junction had 11 bases not matched to a gene; V was cut back by 4 bases and J by 0 bases. The germline CDR1 and CDR2 sequences are GTSNPN and SVGIG (reference sequence). The CDR3 protein is CAWTGQAVFPTNEKLFF. For the CDR3, the DNA is TGTGCCTGGACCGGACAGGCCGTTTTCCCAACTAATGAAAAACTGTTTTTT.

This sequence joins TRBV27 and TRBJ2-1; D is ambiguous. With 10 bases removed from V and 2 bases from J, the gap between germline ends came to 12 bases. The CDR3 is made up of 13 amino acids. Per germline, CDR1 MNHEY and CDR2 SMNVEV (reference sequence). CDR3 sequence reads: CATRRQAYNEQFF. CDR3 nucleotide sequence: TGTGCCACTCGGCGGCAAGCCTACAATGAGCAGTTCTTC.